This is a list of T cell receptor beta chains from one sample in a study of OX40 agonist ivuxolimab in advanced cancers. Some clones are missing from TCRdb's copy, which holds only in-frame ones; the method was immunoSEQ multiplex PCR. This repertoire shows nearly 80,000 clones, 94% found once; its top ten account for over 9%. This specimen was CD4+ or CD8+ T cells sorted from blood, taken in a trial of the OX40 agonist ivuxolimab. These receptors all come from an adult with an advanced solid tumor such as melanoma, head and neck, liver or kidney cancer. CDR3s include the opening cysteine and the closing phenylalanine or tryptophan. The D gene is left open where the match is weak. Size is stated for part of the rows, as once, few or many counts, or as a class when the clone is expanded.

abundance | j_gene | v_gene | d_gene | CDR3nt | CDR3aa
. | TRBJ2-2 | TRBV7-9 | . | TGTGCCAGCAGCTCACCGGGACAAACCACCGGGGAGCTGTTTTTT | CASSSPGQTTGELFF
. | TRBJ2-3 | TRBV28 | TRBD2 | TGTGCCAGCAGTCCTCACGGGACTAGCGGGAGGGGGGATACGCAGTATTTT | CASSPHGTSGRGDTQYF
. | TRBJ2-1 | TRBV4-1 | TRBD2 | TGCGCCAGCAGCCAAGACCCATCTCTAGCGGGAGGTGAGCAGTTCTTC | CASSQDPSLAGGEQFF
. | TRBJ2-3 | TRBV5-1 | TRBD2 | TGCGCCAGCAGTGGGGGACTAGCGATAGATACGCAGTATTTT | CASSGGLAIDTQYF
. | TRBJ2-1 | TRBV7-9 | . | TGTGCCAGCAGCTTAGACGGGGGAATCGACAATGAGCAGTTCTTC | CASSLDGGIDNEQFF
. | TRBJ1-6 | TRBV13 | . | TGTGCCAGCAGCAGGCCCGGACCGGGTTATAATTCACCCCTCCACTTT | CASSRPGPGYNSPLHF
. | TRBJ2-1 | TRBV28 | . | TGTGCCAGCAGTTTTGAGATATACGGGAGCGGGCAGTTCTTC | CASSFEIYGSGQFF
. | TRBJ1-2 | TRBV4-3 | TRBD1 | TGCGCCAGCAGCCAAGTTCGACAGGGCAACTATGGCTACACCTTC | CASSQVRQGNYGYTF
. | TRBJ2-3 | TRBV4-1 | TRBD2 | TGCGCCAGCAGCCAGACGAGACTAGCGGGCTTTAGCACAGATACGCAGTATTTT | CASSQTRLAGFSTDTQYF
. | TRBJ2-2 | TRBV19 | . | TGTGCCAGTAGTATGGGCAGGGCAATGACGAACACCGGGGAGCTGTTTTTT | CASSMGRAMTNTGELFF
. | TRBJ2-5 | TRBV2 | TRBD2 | TGTGCCAGCAGTGACAGTTTACACGGGACTAGCGCTAGGTACCAAGAGACCCAGTACTTC | CASSDSLHGTSARYQETQYF
. | TRBJ2-1 | TRBV29-1 | TRBD2 | TGCAGCGTTGCCCTAGCGGGAGAGCCCACCTACAATGAGCAGTTCTTC | CSVALAGEPTYNEQFF
. | TRBJ2-7 | TRBV2 | TRBD1 | TGTGCCAGCAGGACAGGGAGCTCCTACGAGCAGTACTTC | CASRTGSSYEQYF
. | TRBJ1-1 | TRBV30 | . | TGTGCCTGGAGCGTACAGGGTGAAGCTTTCTTT | CAWSVQGEAFF
. | TRBJ1-2 | TRBV29-1 | . | TGCAGCGTCTACGAGGACTTTTACACCTTC | CSVYEDFYTF
. | TRBJ2-7 | TRBV9 | . | TGTGCCAGCAACAGTGGGCGGAATCCATCCTACGAGCAGTACTTC | CASNSGRNPSYEQYF
. | TRBJ1-5 | TRBV10-3 | . | TGTGCCACCCAAGGGGCGCAGGGAGGAAATCAGCCCCAGCATTTT | CATQGAQGGNQPQHF
. | TRBJ2-1 | TRBV27 | . | TGTGCCAGCAGTTTGGTAGGGACCGATGAGCAGTTCTTC | CASSLVGTDEQFF
. | TRBJ2-6 | TRBV11-2 | . | TGTGCCAGCAGCCAAGGGGTAGTGGCGTCTGGGGCCAACGTCCTGACTTTC | CASSQGVVASGANVLTF
. | TRBJ2-3 | TRBV4-3 | . | TGCGCCAGCAGCCCCTGGACTGGCACAGATACGCAGTATTTT | CASSPWTGTDTQYF
. | TRBJ2-1 | TRBV5-6 | . | TGTGCCAGCAGCCCGGGACCCGGGGCGCATGAGCAGTTCTTC | CASSPGPGAHEQFF
. | TRBJ1-1 | TRBV4-3 | TRBD1 | TGCGCCAGCAGCCAAGCGGACAGGGTGAACACTGAAGCTTTCTTT | CASSQADRVNTEAFF
. | TRBJ2-3 | TRBV7-6 | TRBD1 | TGTGCCAGCAGCTTAGGGACAGGAACAGATACGCAGTATTTT | CASSLGTGTDTQYF
. | TRBJ1-1 | TRBV27 | . | TGTGCCAGCAATGCCCCGAGCACTGAAGCTTTCTTT | CASNAPSTEAFF
. | TRBJ2-7 | TRBV27 | . | TGTGCCAGCAGTTTATCCGTGGCAGGCATTTACGAGCAGTACTTC | CASSLSVAGIYEQYF
. | TRBJ1-2 | TRBV27 | TRBD1 | TGTGCCAGCAGTTATTGGACAGGGCAAGGCTACACCTTC | CASSYWTGQGYTF
. | TRBJ2-1 | TRBV5-4 | . | TGTGCCAGCAGATATGGAGGAAGCAATGAGCAGTTCTTC | CASRYGGSNEQFF
once | TRBJ2-1 | TRBV5-6 | . | TGTGCCAGCAGCTTGAGGGATGAGCAGTTCTTC | CASSLRDEQFF
. | TRBJ2-7 | TRBV7-3 | . | TGTGCCAGCAGCTTAATCGCAGGCGACTACGAGCAGTACTTC | CASSLIAGDYEQYF
. | TRBJ2-7 | TRBV18 | . | TGTGCCAGCTCTACCGGGACAGGGAATCTAGCGGGAATCTACGAGCAGTACTTC | CASSTGTGNLAGIYEQYF
. | TRBJ2-5 | TRBV7-9 | . | TGTGCCAGCAGCTTAGGTCAGCAGGAGACCCAGTACTTC | CASSLGQQETQYF
. | TRBJ1-1 | TRBV13 | TRBD1 | TGTGCCAGCAGCTCCGACAGGGGGCTTGACACTGAAGCTTTCTTT | CASSSDRGLDTEAFF
. | TRBJ2-5 | TRBV25-1 | . | TGTGCCAGCAGTGAATATAGGGTTGCCCAAGAGACCCAGTACTTC | CASSEYRVAQETQYF
. | TRBJ2-1 | TRBV27 | TRBD2 | TGTGCCAGCAGTTCTGGACTAGCGGGGAGAGGGTACAATGAGCAGTTCTTC | CASSSGLAGRGYNEQFF
. | TRBJ1-2 | TRBV28 | TRBD1 | TGTGCCAGCAGCCCTACGCCCTTGGGACAGGGCGTGAATGGCTACACCTTC | CASSPTPLGQGVNGYTF
once | TRBJ1-1 | TRBV5-6 | . | TGTGCCAGCAGCCCGGGGGCCTTATGGGACACTGAAGCTTTCTTT | CASSPGALWDTEAFF
. | TRBJ2-3 | TRBV4-3 | . | TGCGCCAGCAGCCAAGATTGGGTAGCAGGGCGAGATACGCAGTATTTT | CASSQDWVAGRDTQYF
. | TRBJ2-2 | TRBV7-9 | TRBD1 | TGTGCCAGCAGCCCAGACAGGGTGTCCGGGGAGCTGTTTTTT | CASSPDRVSGELFF
once | TRBJ2-1 | TRBV7-2 | TRBD2 | TGTGCCAGCAGCTCTAGGGGGACTAGCGGGATCGTATACAATGAGCAGTTCTTC | CASSSRGTSGIVYNEQFF
. | TRBJ2-1 | TRBV4-3 | . | TGCGCCAGCAGCCATGGAAGGCCCAATGAGCAGTTCTTC | CASSHGRPNEQFF
. | TRBJ1-3 | TRBV28 | . | TGTGCCAGCAGTTTGGGGCTCTCTGGAAACACCATATATTTT | CASSLGLSGNTIYF
. | TRBJ2-1 | TRBV4-2 | . | TGTGCCAGCAGCCAAGAGGGCTCCTACAATGAGCAGTTCTTC | CASSQEGSYNEQFF
. | TRBJ1-4 | TRBV5-4 | . | TGTGCCAGCAGCTTGATAGAAAATGAAAAACTGTTTTTT | CASSLIENEKLFF
. | TRBJ2-5 | TRBV11-2 | TRBD1 | TGTGCCAGCAGCACCGGGACAGGGGCCGGGGAGACCCAGTACTTC | CASSTGTGAGETQYF
. | TRBJ2-7 | TRBV27 | . | TGTGCCAGCAGTTCTGGGACAACCCCGTACGAGCAGTACTTC | CASSSGTTPYEQYF
. | TRBJ1-4 | TRBV5-6 | . | TGTGCCAGCAGCGCCCTGGGGTGGACTAATGAAAAACTGTTTTTT | CASSALGWTNEKLFF
. | TRBJ2-2 | TRBV15 | TRBD1 | TGTGCCACCAGCACACCCGTCCGGGACAGGAAAAACACCGGGGAGCTGTTTTTT | CATSTPVRDRKNTGELFF
. | TRBJ1-6 | TRBV28 | . | TGTGCCAGCAGTTACCGGAATTCACCCCTCCACTTT | CASSYRNSPLHF
. | TRBJ2-3 | TRBV4-3 | . | TGCGCCAGCAGCCAAGATCCGGCGGACCACACAGATACGCAGTATTTT | CASSQDPADHTDTQYF
. | TRBJ2-1 | TRBV7-3 | . | TGTGCCAGCAGCCAATCTATTGGACGGAACAATGAGCAGTTCTTC | CASSQSIGRNNEQFF
few | TRBJ1-1 | TRBV7-9 | . | TGTGCCAGCAGCTTAGCTGGGAACACTGAAGCTTTCTTT | CASSLAGNTEAFF
. | TRBJ2-2 | TRBV7-8 | . | TGTGCCAGCAGCTTAAAATCCGGGGAGCTGTTTTTT | CASSLKSGELFF
. | TRBJ1-2 | TRBV10-3 | TRBD1 | TGTGCCATCAGGAGGGGGGACAGTAAATATGGCTACACCTTC | CAIRRGDSKYGYTF
. | TRBJ1-2 | TRBV7-9 | . | TGTGCCAGCAGCTTAAACGCAGCTAACTATGGCTACACCTTC | CASSLNAANYGYTF
. | TRBJ2-1 | TRBV11-3 | . | TGTGCCAGCAGTTCCAAGGGCAGATCCTACAATGAGCAGTTCTTC | CASSSKGRSYNEQFF